This T cell receptor beta chain stems from a study of cytomegalovirus exposure and HLA in healthy donors. Findings of the study overall: Reportedly, cytomegalovirus status was diagnosed with high sensitivity and specificity. CMV antigen specificity was confirmed in vitro for a few CMV-associated chains. Cytomegalovirus association was listed for 164 TCR beta chains.

Only in-frame clones appear in the TCRdb table, and some are missing; sequencing was by immunoSEQ multiplex PCR. In the table there are fewer than 250,000 clones, approximately 87% of which are singletons. This CDR3 contains 12 residues. Germline-derived CDR1 and CDR2 are GTSNPN and SVGIG (reference sequence). Trimming shortened V by 2 bases and J by 2 bases, and 7 bases separated the two germline ends. As regards this clone: The antigen remains unidentified.

From the roughly 110-subject validation cohort, which was separate from the approximately 670-subject first cohort, the donors were drawn. This TCR was sampled from a woman between 18 and 30 years old in good health and CMV-seronegative. Sample: PBMCs. J is TRBJ2-7 and V is TRBV30; D ambiguous. Here the CDR3 reads CAWSSSPYEQYF. CDR3 nucleotide sequence: TGTGCCTGGAGTTCCTCACCCTACGAGCAGTACTTC.